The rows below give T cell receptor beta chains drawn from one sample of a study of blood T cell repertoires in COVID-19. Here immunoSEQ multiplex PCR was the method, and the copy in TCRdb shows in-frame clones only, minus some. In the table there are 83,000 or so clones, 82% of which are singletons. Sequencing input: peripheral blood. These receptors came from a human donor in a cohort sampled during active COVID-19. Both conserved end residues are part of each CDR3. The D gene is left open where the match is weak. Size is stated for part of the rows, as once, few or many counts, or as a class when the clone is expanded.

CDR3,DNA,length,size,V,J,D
CASSFLASGGGEQFF,TGTGCCAGCAGCTTTTTAGCTAGCGGGGGCGGAGAGCAGTTCTTC,15,NA,TRBV7-2,TRBJ2-1,TRBD2
CAISERTGRTEAFF,TGTGCCATCAGTGAACGGACAGGGCGGACTGAAGCTTTCTTT,14,few,TRBV10-3,TRBJ1-1,TRBD1
CASSPRGANQPQHF,TGTGCCAGCAGCCCCCGGGGGGCCAATCAGCCCCAGCATTTT,14,NA,TRBV5-6,TRBJ1-5,NA
CASSLFRTSGGDEQYF,TGTGCCAGCAGTTTATTCCGGACTAGCGGGGGAGACGAGCAGTACTTC,16,NA,TRBV27,TRBJ2-7,TRBD2
CASSPGLTMNTEAFF,TGTGCCAGCTCACCGGGACTGACAATGAACACTGAAGCTTTCTTT,15,NA,TRBV18,TRBJ1-1,NA
CASSLSGGDWKTQYF,TGTGCCAGCAGTCTTAGCGGGGGGGATTGGAAGACCCAGTACTTC,15,NA,TRBV5-4,TRBJ2-5,TRBD2
CASSQRTGSIAEAFF,TGTGCCAGCAGCCAACGGACAGGGAGTATCGCTGAAGCTTTCTTT,15,NA,TRBV14,TRBJ1-1,TRBD1
CASSYSYRNYGYTF,TGTGCCAGCAGTTACTCTTACAGGAACTATGGCTACACCTTC,14,NA,TRBV6-5,TRBJ1-2,NA
CASSPWTAWNTEAFF,TGTGCCAGCAGTCCGTGGACAGCGTGGAACACTGAAGCTTTCTTT,15,NA,TRBV28,TRBJ1-1,NA
CASSHGTGGPGELFF,TGCGCCAGCAGCCATGGGACAGGGGGCCCCGGGGAGCTGTTTTTT,15,few,TRBV5-1,TRBJ2-2,TRBD1
CASNLRGPSSYNSPLHF,TGTGCCAGCAACCTCAGGGGCCCGAGCTCCTATAATTCACCCCTCCACTTT,17,NA,TRBV27,TRBJ1-6,NA
CASSIWFGGNYGYTF,TGTGCCAGTAGTATCTGGTTTGGAGGGAACTATGGCTACACCTTC,15,once,TRBV19,TRBJ1-2,NA
CASSPGFGAFF,TGTGCCAGCAGCCCCGGGTTCGGAGCTTTCTTT,11,NA,TRBV7-9,TRBJ1-1,NA
CASSWRGGTDTQYF,TGTGCCAGCAGCTGGCGGGGGGGCACAGATACGCAGTATTTT,14,NA,TRBV13,TRBJ2-3,TRBD2
CASSSLFGKYF,TGTGCCAGCAGCTCCCTGTTCGGGAAGTACTTC,11,NA,TRBV28,TRBJ2-7,NA